The clone carrying this TCR beta chain has a count of ten or more. TCRdb processed the reads anew with MiXCR; each CDR3 protein has one entry. Among roughly 230,000 distinct CDR3 sequences listed, 6.5% were seen once. This specimen belongs to a study of T cell repertoires in cytomegalovirus infection. The CDR3 is made up of 16 amino acids. V was cut by 2 bases and J by 0 bases, with 10 bases left in between. Germline V gene lookup returns CDR1 LGHNA and CDR2 YSLEER. The gene calls are TRBV4-3 and TRBJ2-2; D is unclear. The source is a human donor in good health (CMV status not recorded). Some clones in this sample may be carry-over from other donors' samples. The sequenced material came from PBMCs. CDR3 nucleotides: TGCGCCAGCAGCCAATACGAGGCGGCGAACACCGGGGAGCTGTTTTTT. Translation: CASSQYEAANTGELFF.